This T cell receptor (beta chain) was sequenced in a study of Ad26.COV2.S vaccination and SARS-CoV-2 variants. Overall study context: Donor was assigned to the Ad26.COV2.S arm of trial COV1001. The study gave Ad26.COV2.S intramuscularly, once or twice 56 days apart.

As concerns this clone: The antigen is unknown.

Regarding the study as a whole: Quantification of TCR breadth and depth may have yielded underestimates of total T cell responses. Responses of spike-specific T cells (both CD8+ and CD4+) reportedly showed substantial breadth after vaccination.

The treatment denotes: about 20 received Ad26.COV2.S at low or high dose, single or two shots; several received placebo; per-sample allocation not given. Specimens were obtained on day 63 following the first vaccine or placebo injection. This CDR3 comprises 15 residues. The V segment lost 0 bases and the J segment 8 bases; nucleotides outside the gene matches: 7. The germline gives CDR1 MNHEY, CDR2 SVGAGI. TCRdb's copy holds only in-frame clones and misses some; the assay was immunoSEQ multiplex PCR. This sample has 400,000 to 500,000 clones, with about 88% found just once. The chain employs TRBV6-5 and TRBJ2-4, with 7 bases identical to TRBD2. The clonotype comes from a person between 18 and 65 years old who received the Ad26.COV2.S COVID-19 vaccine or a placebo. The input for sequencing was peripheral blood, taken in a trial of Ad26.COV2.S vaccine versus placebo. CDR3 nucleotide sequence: TGTGCCAGCAGTTACTCGGGTGAGAGCGGGGACATTCAGTACTTC. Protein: CASSYSGESGDIQYF.